Listed below are T cell receptor beta chains from one sample, sequenced in a study of cytomegalovirus exposure and HLA in healthy donors. The protocol was immunoSEQ multiplex PCR, while the TCRdb copy is restricted to in-frame clones and leaves out a portion. The sample holds 140,000 to 150,000 clones, roughly 80% seen once. Sample: PBMCs. These TCRs come from a man aged 40-55 years in good health and CMV-seronegative. Each CDR3 is given without its conserved first and last residue.

V	CDR3
TRBV7-2	ASSSGQRTNEKLF
TRBV2	ASSAGMYGNQPQH
TRBV4-2	ASSQGAGMNTEAF
TRBV18	ASSPPWGQGSPTDTQY
TRBV2	ASSLDMNTEAF
TRBV4-3	ASSPTGTGGSGNTIY
TRBV7-7	ASSSSLGDTYNEQF
TRBV19	ASSPKGQVGGNTIY
TRBV2	ASSQGQEQIDTEAF
TRBV7-9	ASSPIEGQPQH
TRBV7-2	ASSNTGSHQPQH
TRBV9	ASSPSAGNTEAF
TRBV25-1	ASSEYAGLGTQY
TRBV30	VWSRKGGYTEAF